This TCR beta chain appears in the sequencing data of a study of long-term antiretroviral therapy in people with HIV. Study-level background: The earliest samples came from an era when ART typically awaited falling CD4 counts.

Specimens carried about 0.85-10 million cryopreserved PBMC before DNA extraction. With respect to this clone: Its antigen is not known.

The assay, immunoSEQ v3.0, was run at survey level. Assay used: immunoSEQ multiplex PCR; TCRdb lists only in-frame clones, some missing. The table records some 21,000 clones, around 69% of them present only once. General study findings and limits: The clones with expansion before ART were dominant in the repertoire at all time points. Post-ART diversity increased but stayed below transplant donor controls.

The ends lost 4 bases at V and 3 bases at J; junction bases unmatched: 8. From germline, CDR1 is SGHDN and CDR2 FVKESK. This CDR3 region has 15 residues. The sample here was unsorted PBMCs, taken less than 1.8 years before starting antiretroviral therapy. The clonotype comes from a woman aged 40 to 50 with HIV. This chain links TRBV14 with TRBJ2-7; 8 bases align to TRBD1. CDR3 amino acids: CASSLMTGEFYEQYF. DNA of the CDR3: TGTGCCAGCAGCCTAATGACAGGGGAATTCTACGAGCAGTACTTC.